This TCR beta chain was recorded in a study of T-cell memory formation after mild COVID-19. Whole-study context: Clusters were largely donor specific.

Study-level points and caveats: The CD4+ clones that contracted clustered mainly within CM and EM, and the CD8+ clones concentrated in EMRA. Pre-infection memory showed some responding clones, and this suggested that cross-reactive memory joined.

This clonotype occurred a few times. Its specificity is not known. TCRdb used MiXCR to reprocess the 5' RACE reads, holding one entry per CDR3 protein. The sample contains hundreds of thousands of distinct CDR3 sequences, roughly 22% of which appear only once. Germline V gives CDR1 SGDLS, CDR2 YYNGEE. The V segment lost 3 bases and the J segment 4 bases; nucleotides outside the gene matches: 12. The CDR3 has 17 residues. This rearrangement joins TRBV9 to TRBJ2-3, with TRBD2 matching over 9 bases. The receptor comes from an adult woman who had mild COVID-19 (a few samples of this study predate the infection). Cell type and time point are not known. Sequenced sample: PBMCs or a T cell subset sorted from them (not recorded which). The chain's CDR3 is CASSAGGGRASPDTQYF. CDR3 nucleotides: TGTGCCAGCAGCGCCGGAGGCGGGAGGGCCTCGCCAGATACGCAGTATTTT.